This T cell receptor (beta chain) derives from a study of T cells in Graves' hyperthyroidism and ophthalmopathy. Between the trimmed V and J ends, which lost 6 bases and 4 bases, there was a span of 16 bases. The CDR3 totals 15 residues. TCR beta CDR3 regions were amplified from RNA transcripts. In the first-round RT-PCR of the TCR CDR3, the HTBI primer set was used. Using its own MiXCR run on the multiplex PCR reads, TCRdb lists one record per CDR3 protein. Of over 500,000 distinct CDR3 sequences in the sample, 15% to 20% were seen once. The J gene is TRBJ2-1, the V gene TRBV12-3 or TRBV12-4; D is perhaps TRBD2 (6 bases). Material: blood. This TCR was recovered from a woman under 30 with Graves' ophthalmopathy. Here the CDR3 reads CASRDWGESYNEQFF. The CDR3 DNA follows: TGTGCCAGCAGGGATTGGGGGGAATCTTACAATGAGCAGTTCTTC.